One and the same sample provided the 21 T cell receptor beta chains below, sequenced in a study of blood T cell repertoires in COVID-19. Profiling relied on immunoSEQ multiplex PCR, and the TCRdb table lists in-frame clones only, not all of them. This sample has approximately 450,000 clones, with around nine tenths found just once. Sequenced sample: peripheral blood. These receptors were collected from a woman between 25 and 40 years old with acute or convalescent COVID-19.

This clone was observed once. This chain uses TRBV9 with TRBJ2-2, with D perhaps matching TRBD2 (5 bases). CDR3 size: 16 residues. V was clipped by 3 bases and J by 3 bases, with 15 bases between them. Germline values: CDR1 SGDLS, CDR2 YYNGEE. The CDR3 DNA sequence: TGTGCCAGCAGCGAAAAGGACCTCGGGGACACCGGGGAGCTGTTTTTT. It encodes CASSEKDLGDTGELFF. The full variable domain, with the rest looked up from reference TRBV9 and TRBJ2-2, is DSGVTQTPKHLITATGQRVTLRCSPRSGDLSVYWYQQSLDQGLQFLIQYYNGEERAKGNILERFSAQQFPDLHSELNLSSLELGDSALYFCASSEKDLGDTGELFFGEGSRLTVL.

This sequence joins TRBV5-1 and TRBJ1-3; weak D call: TRBD1 (5 bases). Germline CDR1 SGHRS, CDR2 YFSETQ. This CDR3 region has 15 residues. Trimming stripped 4 bases from V and 4 bases from J, with 15 bases between. CDR3 coding DNA: TGCGCCAGCAGCACCGAACCCCAGGGAGGAAACACCATATATTTT. Its protein is CASSTEPQGGNTIYF.

In this sample, this clone turned up many times. Other DNA sequences in the same sample also yield this CDR3. V and J are TRBV27 and TRBJ2-7, with D possibly matching TRBD1 (6 bases). This CDR3 spans 13 amino acids. Trimming pared 3 bases from V and 4 bases from J, leaving 10 bases between. Germline V gene data show CDR1 as MNHEY and CDR2 as SMNVEV (reference sequence). The CDR3 reads CASSFTGSYEQYF. The CDR3 DNA follows: TGTGCCAGCAGTTTTACAGGGAGTTACGAGCAGTACTTC.

This sequence joins TRBV10-2 and TRBJ1-1, with TRBD1 matching 8 bases. This CDR3 region has 14 residues. Germline V lookup: CDR1 WSHSY, CDR2 SAAADI. Trimming at V came to 5 bases and at J to 7 bases, leaving 9 bases not matched to a gene. The DNA for the CDR3 is TGCGCCAGCAGTCCCTCAGGGGGCCCTTTTGAAGCTTTCTTT. Protein product: CASSPSGGPFEAFF.

The chain combines TRBV15 with TRBJ2-1; 11 bases fit TRBD1. With V trimmed by 3 bases and J by 8 bases, 9 bases remained unmatched. The CDR3 has 16 amino acids. Germline CDR1 and CDR2: LNHNV and YYDKDF (reference sequence). CDR3 sequence (DNA): TGTGCCACCAGCAGGGATTGGACAGGGGGCCAGGATGAGCAGTTCTTC. Translation gives CATSRDWTGGQDEQFF.

In its sample, this clone was seen once. DNA of the CDR3: TGTGCCAGCAGTTACTGGGGACAGGGGGCCTATCAGCCCCAGCATTTT. Translated: CASSYWGQGAYQPQHF. The chain combines TRBV6-2 or TRBV6-3 with TRBJ1-5; 12 nucleotides line up with TRBD1. The CDR3 is 16 residues long. The V gene end was trimmed by 1 base and the J gene end by 5 bases; junction bases not matched to a gene: 3. CDR1 is MNHEY, CDR2 SVGEGT, per germline.

This clone was recorded only once. V gene TRBV7-2 combines with J gene TRBJ1-5; D is uncertain. Germline lookup yields CDR1 SGHTA and CDR2 FQGNSA. The CDR3 length is 13 residues. The ends were cut back, 3 bases at V and 3 bases at J, with 6 bases in the middle. The chain's CDR3 is CASSFRFNQPQHF. CDR3 DNA: TGTGCCAGCAGCTTCCGGTTCAATCAGCCCCAGCATTTT.

The chain uses TRBV7-3 and TRBJ2-2, with TRBD2 matching over 13 bases. V was pared by 5 bases and J by 5 bases, with 2 bases of the junction left unmatched. The CDR3 has 15 amino acids. Germline CDR1 reads SGHTA; CDR2 reads FQGTGA. The CDR3 DNA follows: TGTGCCAGCAGCCAGGGACTAGCGGGGACCGGGGAGCTGTTTTTT. As protein: CASSQGLAGTGELFF.

The chain has TRBV2 and TRBJ1-2; D uncertain. Between the trimmed V and J ends, which lost 1 base and 3 bases, there was a span of 6 bases. Per the germline V gene, CDR1 is SNHLY and CDR2 is FYNNEI. The CDR3 runs 13 residues. This CDR3 is CASSEGGDYGYTF. CDR3 DNA: TGTGCCAGCAGTGAAGGAGGAGACTATGGCTACACCTTC.

The gene calls are TRBV9 and TRBJ2-3, with D maybe TRBD2 (7 bases). CDR3 size: 15 residues. V lost 2 bases, J lost 10 bases, and 20 bases lay in between. Germline V gene lookup returns CDR1 SGDLS and CDR2 YYNGEE. CDR3 DNA: TGTGCCAGCAGCGTGGGCGGGGGCCCCGGTCGGGCGCAGTATTTT. Translation gives CASSVGGGPGRAQYF. Combining the CDR3 with reference TRBV9 and TRBJ2-3 gives the whole variable domain DSGVTQTPKHLITATGQRVTLRCSPRSGDLSVYWYQQSLDQGLQFLIQYYNGEERAKGNILERFSAQQFPDLHSELNLSSLELGDSALYFCASSVGGGPGRAQYFGPGTRLTVL.

V and J are TRBV6-6 and TRBJ2-7, with a possible D match to TRBD2 (6 bases). Germline values: CDR1 MNHNY, CDR2 SVGAGI (reference sequence). CDR3 length: 15 amino acids. Trimming shortened V by 7 bases and J by 3 bases, and 19 bases separated the two germline ends. The CDR3 loop is CASTETGLGSYEQYF. In nucleotides, the CDR3 is TGTGCCAGCACTGAAACGGGACTGGGGAGCTACGAGCAGTACTTC.

This chain connects TRBV24-1 to TRBJ1-2, with D unclear. Trimming removed 4 bases at V and 4 bases at J, with 6 bases between. The CDR3 runs to 12 residues. CDR1 KGHDR and CDR2 SFDVKD come from the germline V gene. CDR3 loop: CATSDSGYGYTF. The CDR3 DNA is TGTGCCACCAGTGACAGTGGCTATGGCTACACCTTC.

This sequence joins TRBV2 and TRBJ1-2, with D perhaps TRBD1 (5 bases). This CDR3 region has 13 residues. Trimming took off 2 bases at V and 2 bases at J, with 6 bases between the two ends. The germline gives CDR1 SNHLY, CDR2 FYNNEI. The DNA for the CDR3 is TGTGCCAGCAGTGAATCAGGGAACTATGGCTACACCTTC. The encoded protein is CASSESGNYGYTF.

This clone was recorded only once. This CDR3 is CSVELAGGDTDTQYF. The CDR3 bases are TGCAGCGTGGAACTAGCGGGGGGGGACACAGATACGCAGTATTTT. The V gene is TRBV29-1, the J gene TRBJ2-3; 13 bases are shared with TRBD2. The CDR3 is 15 residues long. From germline, CDR1 is SQVTM and CDR2 ANQGSEA. The trim removed 6 bases at V and 2 bases at J, leaving 5 bases unmatched.

The gene calls are TRBV7-9 and TRBJ2-1; unclear D gene. Germline CDR1 reads SEHNR; CDR2 reads FQNEAQ (reference sequence). The length of the CDR3 is 14 residues. Trimming left V 6 bases short and J 1 base short, with 10 bases between. The CDR3 region is CASSTRISYNEQFF. The DNA for the CDR3 is TGTGCCAGCAGTACCAGGATTTCCTACAATGAGCAGTTCTTC.

The V and J genes are TRBV7-9 and TRBJ2-6; 7 bases align to TRBD1. Germline V lookup: CDR1 SEHNR, CDR2 FQNEAQ (reference sequence). The CDR3 has 18 amino acids. Trimming cost V 5 bases and J 0 bases; bases outside gene matches: 10. The CDR3 nucleotides are TGTGCCAGCAGCGAGGGACAGAGGAGCCCCTCTGGGGCCAACGTCCTGACTTTC. It codes for CASSEGQRSPSGANVLTF.

This chain connects TRBV19 to TRBJ1-2; D perhaps matches TRBD1 (5 bases). The CDR3 loop spans 15 amino acids. Germline lookup yields CDR1 LNHDA and CDR2 SQIVND (reference sequence). The V end lost 4 bases, the J end lost 2 bases, and 14 bases lay between the germline ends. The CDR3 region is CASSSSHQGNYGYTF. The CDR3 DNA is TGTGCCAGTAGTAGTTCTCATCAGGGCAACTATGGCTACACCTTC.

This sequence joins TRBV11-2 and TRBJ2-1, with 11 bases aligning to TRBD2. Germline V CDR1 and CDR2: SGHAT, FQNNGV. The CDR3 consists of 19 residues. After removal of 5 bases from V and 8 bases from J, the junction contained 20 bases not matched to a gene. CDR3 nucleotide sequence: TGTGCCAGCAGCCTTGGGTGGGAGGTAGCGGGGGGGAATTTGGATGAGCAGTTCTTC. Protein sequence: CASSLGWEVAGGNLDEQFF.

Comments on this clone: The sample has other DNA sequences that encode this CDR3 too. V and J are TRBV5-4 and TRBJ2-7, with TRBD1 identical over 7 bases. Germline CDR1 and CDR2: SGHNT and YYREEE (reference sequence). J was trimmed by 3 bases and V by 4 bases; bases with no gene match: 7. The CDR3 spans 14 residues. CDR3 sequence reads: CASSPRDRVYEQYF. CDR3 nucleotide sequence: TGTGCCAGCAGCCCCAGAGACAGGGTCTACGAGCAGTACTTC.

The rearrangement joins TRBV12-3 or TRBV12-4 to TRBJ1-2; weak D call: TRBD1 (6 bases). The CDR3 runs to 13 residues. V was shortened by 3 bases and J by 2 bases, with 7 bases between the two germline ends. The CDR3 sequence: CASSFDRNYGYTF. CDR3 in DNA: TGTGCCAGCAGTTTTGACAGGAACTATGGCTACACCTTC.

The chain joins TRBV18 to TRBJ2-3; possible D gene TRBD1, 6 bases. CDR1 and CDR2 (germline): KGHSH, LQKENI. Deletions cut 3 bases from V and 0 bases from J, with 19 bases between. The CDR3 loop spans 18 amino acids. As DNA, the CDR3 is TGTGCCAGCTCACCGGGGGCAGTGAACAGCCTTAGCACAGATACGCAGTATTTT. Translated: CASSPGAVNSLSTDTQYF.